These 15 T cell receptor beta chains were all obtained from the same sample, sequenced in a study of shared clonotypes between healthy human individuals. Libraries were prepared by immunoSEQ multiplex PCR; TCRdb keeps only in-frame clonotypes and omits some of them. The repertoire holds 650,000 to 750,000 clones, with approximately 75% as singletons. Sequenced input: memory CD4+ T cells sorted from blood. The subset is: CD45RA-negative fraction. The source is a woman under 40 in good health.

The CDR3 DNA is TGTGCCAGCAGCCGCGGCGGGTATAGCAATCAGCCCCAGCATTTT. Encoded protein: CASSRGGYSNQPQHF. The chain carries TRBV9 and TRBJ1-5; D is unresolved. CDR1 is SGDLS, CDR2 YYNGEE, per germline. This CDR3 spans 15 amino acids. Between the trimmed V and J ends, which lost 4 bases and 0 bases, there was a span of 11 bases.

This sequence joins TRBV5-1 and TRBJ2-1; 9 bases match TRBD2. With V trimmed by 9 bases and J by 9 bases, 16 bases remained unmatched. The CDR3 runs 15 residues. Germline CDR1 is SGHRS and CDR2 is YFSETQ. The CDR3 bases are TGCGCCACCGAAGTAGCGGGAGTAGGTCGTAGTGAGCAGTTCTTC. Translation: CATEVAGVGRSEQFF.

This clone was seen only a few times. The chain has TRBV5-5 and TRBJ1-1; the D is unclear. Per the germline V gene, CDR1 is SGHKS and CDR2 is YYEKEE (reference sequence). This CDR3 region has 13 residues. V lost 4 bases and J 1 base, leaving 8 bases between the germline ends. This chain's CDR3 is CASSPNQNTEAFF. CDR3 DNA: TGTGCCAGCAGCCCCAATCAGAACACTGAAGCTTTCTTT.

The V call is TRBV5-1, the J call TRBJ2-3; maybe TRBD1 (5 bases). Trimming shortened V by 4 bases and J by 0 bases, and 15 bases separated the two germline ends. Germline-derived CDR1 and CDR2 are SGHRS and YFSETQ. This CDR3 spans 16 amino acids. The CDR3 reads CASSLATASSTDTQYF. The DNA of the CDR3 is TGCGCCAGCAGCCTTGCGACAGCATCTAGCACAGATACGCAGTATTTT.

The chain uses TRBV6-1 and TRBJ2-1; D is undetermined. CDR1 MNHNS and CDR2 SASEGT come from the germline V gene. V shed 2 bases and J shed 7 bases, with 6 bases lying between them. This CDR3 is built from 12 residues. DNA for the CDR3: TGTGCCAGCAGTGAATTACGGAATGAGCAGTTCTTC. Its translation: CASSELRNEQFF.

The CDR3: CASSFLSRSTDTQYF. The CDR3 region has the DNA TGTGCCAGCAGCTTCTTAAGCCGAAGCACAGATACGCAGTATTTT. V gene TRBV11-2 combines with J gene TRBJ2-3; D remains ambiguous. Germline CDR1 is SGHAT and CDR2 is FQNNGV. CDR3 length: 15 residues. Trimming left V 3 bases short and J 0 bases short, with 10 bases between.

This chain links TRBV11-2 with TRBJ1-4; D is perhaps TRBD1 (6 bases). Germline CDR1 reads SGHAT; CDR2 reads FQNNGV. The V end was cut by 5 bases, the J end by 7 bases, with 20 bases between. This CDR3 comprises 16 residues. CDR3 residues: CASSPTRGVRSEKLFF. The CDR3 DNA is TGTGCCAGCAGCCCTACTAGGGGGGTTAGGAGTGAAAAACTGTTTTTT.

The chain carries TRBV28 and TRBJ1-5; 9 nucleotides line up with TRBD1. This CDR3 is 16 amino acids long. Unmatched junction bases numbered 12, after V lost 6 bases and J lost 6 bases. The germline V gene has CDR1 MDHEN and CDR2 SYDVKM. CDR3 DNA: TGTGCCAGCAGCAGCGTGTGGGACAGGGCTGGTCAGCCCCAGCATTTT. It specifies CASSSVWDRAGQPQHF.

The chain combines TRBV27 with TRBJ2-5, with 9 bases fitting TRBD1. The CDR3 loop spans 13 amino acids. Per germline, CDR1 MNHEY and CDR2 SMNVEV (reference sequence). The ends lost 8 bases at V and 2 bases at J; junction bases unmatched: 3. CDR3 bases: TGTGCCAGCCGACAGGGGGTACAAGAGACCCAGTACTTC. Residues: CASRQGVQETQYF.

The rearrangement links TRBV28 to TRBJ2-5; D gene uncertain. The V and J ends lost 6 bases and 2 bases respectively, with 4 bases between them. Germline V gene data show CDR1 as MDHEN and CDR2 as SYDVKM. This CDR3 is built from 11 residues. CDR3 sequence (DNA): TGTGCCAGCAGACTTCAAGAGACCCAGTACTTC. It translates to CASRLQETQYF.

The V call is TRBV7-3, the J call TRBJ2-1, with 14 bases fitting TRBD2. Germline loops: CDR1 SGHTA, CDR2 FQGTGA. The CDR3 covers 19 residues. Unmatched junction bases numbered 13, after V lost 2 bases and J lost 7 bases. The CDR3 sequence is CASSLAPRLAGGAGNEQFF. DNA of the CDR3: TGTGCCAGCAGCTTAGCCCCCCGACTAGCGGGAGGGGCTGGAAATGAGCAGTTCTTC.

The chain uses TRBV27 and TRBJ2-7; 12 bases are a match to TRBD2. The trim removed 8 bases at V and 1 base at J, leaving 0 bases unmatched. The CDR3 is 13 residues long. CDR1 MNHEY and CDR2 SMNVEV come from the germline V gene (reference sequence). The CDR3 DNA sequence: TGTGCCAGCGGACTAGCGGGATCCTACGAGCAGTACTTC. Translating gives CASGLAGSYEQYF.

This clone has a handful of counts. CDR3 sequence: CASSPRQGGAYEQYF. The DNA for the CDR3 is TGTGCCAGCAGCCCTCGACAGGGTGGGGCCTACGAGCAGTACTTC. The V call is TRBV7-8, the J call TRBJ2-7; 7 bases agree with TRBD1. The length of the CDR3 is 15 residues. The germline V gene has CDR1 SGHVS and CDR2 FQNEAQ. V lost 5 bases and J lost 2; bases outside the gene matches: 9.

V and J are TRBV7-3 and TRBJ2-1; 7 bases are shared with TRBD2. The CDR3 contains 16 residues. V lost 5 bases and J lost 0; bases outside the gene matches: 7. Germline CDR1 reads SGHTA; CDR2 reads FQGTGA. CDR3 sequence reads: CASSAASGVSYNEQFF. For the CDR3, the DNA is TGTGCCAGCAGCGCCGCTAGCGGAGTCTCCTACAATGAGCAGTTCTTC.

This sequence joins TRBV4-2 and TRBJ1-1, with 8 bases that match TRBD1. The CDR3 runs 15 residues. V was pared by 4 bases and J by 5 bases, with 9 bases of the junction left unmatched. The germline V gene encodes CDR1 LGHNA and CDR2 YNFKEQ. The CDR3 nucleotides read TGTGCCAGCAGCCCCAGACAGGGGTCGGGGACTGAAGCTTTCTTT. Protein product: CASSPRQGSGTEAFF.